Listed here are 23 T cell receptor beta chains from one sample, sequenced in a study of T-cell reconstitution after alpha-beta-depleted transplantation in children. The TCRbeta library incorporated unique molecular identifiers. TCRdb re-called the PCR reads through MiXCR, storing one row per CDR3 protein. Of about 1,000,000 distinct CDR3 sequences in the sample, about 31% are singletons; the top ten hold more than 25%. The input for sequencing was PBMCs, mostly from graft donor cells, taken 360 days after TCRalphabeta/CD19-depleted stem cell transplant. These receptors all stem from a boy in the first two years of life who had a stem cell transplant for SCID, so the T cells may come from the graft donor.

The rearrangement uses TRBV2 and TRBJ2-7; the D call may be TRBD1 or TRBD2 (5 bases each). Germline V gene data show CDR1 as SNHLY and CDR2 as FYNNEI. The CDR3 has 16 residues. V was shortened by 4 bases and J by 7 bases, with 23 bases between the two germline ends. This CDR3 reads CASSASTGTGLREQYF. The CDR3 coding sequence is TGTGCCAGCAGTGCGAGCACCGGGACGGGTTTACGGGAGCAGTACTTC.

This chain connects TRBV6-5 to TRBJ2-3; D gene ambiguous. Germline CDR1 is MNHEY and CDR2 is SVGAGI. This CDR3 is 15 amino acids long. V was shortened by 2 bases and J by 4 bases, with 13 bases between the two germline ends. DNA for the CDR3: TGTGCCAGCAGTTACGGTTCCGGCGGTCCAGATACGCAGTATTTT. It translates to CASSYGSGGPDTQYF.

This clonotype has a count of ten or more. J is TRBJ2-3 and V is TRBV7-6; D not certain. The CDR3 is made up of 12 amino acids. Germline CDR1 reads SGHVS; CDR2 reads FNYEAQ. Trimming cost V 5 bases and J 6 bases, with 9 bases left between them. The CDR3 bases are TGTGCCAGCAGCCTACGTCTGGATACGCAGTATTTT. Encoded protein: CASSLRLDTQYF.

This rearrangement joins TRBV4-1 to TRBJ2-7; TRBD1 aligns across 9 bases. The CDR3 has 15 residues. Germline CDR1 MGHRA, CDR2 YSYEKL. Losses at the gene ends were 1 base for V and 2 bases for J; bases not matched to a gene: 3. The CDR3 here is CASSQGDRDPYEQYF. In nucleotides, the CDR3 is TGCGCCAGCAGCCAAGGGGACAGGGACCCCTACGAGCAGTACTTC.

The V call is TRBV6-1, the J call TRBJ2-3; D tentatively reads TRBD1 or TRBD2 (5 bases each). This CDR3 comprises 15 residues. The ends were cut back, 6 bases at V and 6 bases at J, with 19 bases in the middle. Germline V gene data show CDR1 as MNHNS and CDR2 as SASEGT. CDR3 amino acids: CASRSWGPPQDTQYF. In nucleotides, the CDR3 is TGTGCCAGCAGATCATGGGGACCGCCTCAGGATACGCAGTATTTT.

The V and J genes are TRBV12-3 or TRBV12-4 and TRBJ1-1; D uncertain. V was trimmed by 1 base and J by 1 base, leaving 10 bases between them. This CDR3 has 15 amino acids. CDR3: CASSLGWKGNTEAFF. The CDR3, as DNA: TGTGCCAGCAGTTTAGGGTGGAAGGGGAACACTGAAGCTTTCTTT.

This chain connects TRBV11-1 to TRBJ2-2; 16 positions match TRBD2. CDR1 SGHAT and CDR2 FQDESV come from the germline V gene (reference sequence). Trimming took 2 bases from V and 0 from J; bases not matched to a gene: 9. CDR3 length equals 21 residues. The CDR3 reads CASSLTSPGTSGGANTGELFF. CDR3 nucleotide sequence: TGTGCCAGCAGCTTAACCTCCCCCGGGACTAGCGGGGGGGCGAACACCGGGGAGCTGTTTTTT.

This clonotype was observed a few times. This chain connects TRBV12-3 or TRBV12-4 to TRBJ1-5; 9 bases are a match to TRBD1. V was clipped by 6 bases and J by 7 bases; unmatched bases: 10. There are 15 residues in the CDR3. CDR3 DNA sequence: TGTGCCAGCAGCCAGGGACAGGGAGGCGTCCAGCCCCAGCATTTT. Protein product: CASSQGQGGVQPQHF.

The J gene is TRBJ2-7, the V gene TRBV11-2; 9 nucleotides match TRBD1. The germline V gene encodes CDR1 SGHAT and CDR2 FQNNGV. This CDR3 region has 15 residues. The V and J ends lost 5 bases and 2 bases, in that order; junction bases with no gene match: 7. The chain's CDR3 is CASSPDRGWTYEQYF. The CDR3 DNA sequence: TGTGCCAGCAGCCCCGACAGGGGGTGGACCTACGAGCAGTACTTC.

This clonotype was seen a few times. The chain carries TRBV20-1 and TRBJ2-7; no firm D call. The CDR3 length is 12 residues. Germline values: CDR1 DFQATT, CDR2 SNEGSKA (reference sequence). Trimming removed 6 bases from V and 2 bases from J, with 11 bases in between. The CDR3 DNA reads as TGCAGTGCCCAGGTGACCCCCTACGAGCAGTACTTC. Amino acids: CSAQVTPYEQYF.

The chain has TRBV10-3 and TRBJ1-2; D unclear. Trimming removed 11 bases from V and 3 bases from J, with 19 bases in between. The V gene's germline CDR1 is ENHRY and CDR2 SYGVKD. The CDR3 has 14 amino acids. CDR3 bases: TGTGCCCTCCGGACTGATTTTGAGGACTATGGCTACACCTTC. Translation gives CALRTDFEDYGYTF.

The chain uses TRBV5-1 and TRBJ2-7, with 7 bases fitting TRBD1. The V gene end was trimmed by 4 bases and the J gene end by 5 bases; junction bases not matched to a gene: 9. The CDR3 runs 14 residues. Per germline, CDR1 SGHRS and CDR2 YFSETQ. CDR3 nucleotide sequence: TGCGCCAGCAGCCTGGGACAGCCAGGGAACGAGCAGTACTTC. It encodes CASSLGQPGNEQYF.

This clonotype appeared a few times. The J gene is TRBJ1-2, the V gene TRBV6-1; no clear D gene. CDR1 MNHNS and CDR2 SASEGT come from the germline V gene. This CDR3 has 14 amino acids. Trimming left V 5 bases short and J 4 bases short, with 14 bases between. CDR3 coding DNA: TGTGCCAGCAGTCCGACTTGGGGATTCTATGGCTACACCTTC. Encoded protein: CASSPTWGFYGYTF.

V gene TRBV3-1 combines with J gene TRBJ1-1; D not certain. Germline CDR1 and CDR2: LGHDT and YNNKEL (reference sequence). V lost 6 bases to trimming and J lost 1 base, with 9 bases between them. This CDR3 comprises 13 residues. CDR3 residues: CASSRQENTEAFF. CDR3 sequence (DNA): TGTGCCAGCAGTCGCCAGGAGAACACTGAAGCTTTCTTT.

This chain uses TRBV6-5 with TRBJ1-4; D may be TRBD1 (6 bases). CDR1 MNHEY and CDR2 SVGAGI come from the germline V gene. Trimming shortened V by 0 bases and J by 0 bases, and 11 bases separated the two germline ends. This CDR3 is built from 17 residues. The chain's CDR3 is CASSYSDRSTTNEKLFF. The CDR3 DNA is TGTGCCAGCAGTTACTCCGACAGGAGCACAACTAATGAAAAACTGTTTTTT.

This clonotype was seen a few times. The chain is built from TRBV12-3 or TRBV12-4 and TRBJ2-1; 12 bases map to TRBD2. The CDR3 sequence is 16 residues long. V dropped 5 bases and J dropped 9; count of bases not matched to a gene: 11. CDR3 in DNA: TGTGCCAGCAGTCCTGCCGGACTAGCGGGGAGGATTGAGCAGTTCTTC. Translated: CASSPAGLAGRIEQFF.

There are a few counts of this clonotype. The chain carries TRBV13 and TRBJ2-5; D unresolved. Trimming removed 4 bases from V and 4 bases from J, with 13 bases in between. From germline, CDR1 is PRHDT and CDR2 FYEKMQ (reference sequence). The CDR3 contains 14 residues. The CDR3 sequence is CASSSTAVPETQYF. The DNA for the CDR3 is TGTGCCAGCAGCTCGACGGCAGTCCCAGAGACCCAGTACTTC.

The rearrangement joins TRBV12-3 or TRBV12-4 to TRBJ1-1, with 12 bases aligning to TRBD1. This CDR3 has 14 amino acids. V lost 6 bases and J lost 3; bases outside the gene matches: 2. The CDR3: CASSRDRGHTEAFF. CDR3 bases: TGTGCCAGCAGCCGGGACAGGGGGCACACTGAAGCTTTCTTT.

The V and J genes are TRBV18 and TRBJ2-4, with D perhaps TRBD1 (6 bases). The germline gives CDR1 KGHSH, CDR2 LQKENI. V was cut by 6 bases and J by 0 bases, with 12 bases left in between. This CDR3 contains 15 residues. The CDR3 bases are TGTGCCAGCTCCGGACAGACTCTAGCCAAAAACATTCAGTACTTC. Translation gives CASSGQTLAKNIQYF.

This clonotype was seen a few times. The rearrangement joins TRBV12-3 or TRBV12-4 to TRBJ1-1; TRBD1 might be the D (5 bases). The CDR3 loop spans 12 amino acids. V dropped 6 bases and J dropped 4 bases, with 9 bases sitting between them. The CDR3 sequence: CASRWGGTEAFF. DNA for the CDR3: TGTGCCAGCAGATGGGGGGGCACTGAAGCTTTCTTT.

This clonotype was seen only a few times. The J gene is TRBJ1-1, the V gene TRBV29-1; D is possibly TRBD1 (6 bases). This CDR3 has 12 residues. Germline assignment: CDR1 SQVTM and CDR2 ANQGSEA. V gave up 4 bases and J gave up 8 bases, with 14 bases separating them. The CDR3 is CSVGLGGSEAFF. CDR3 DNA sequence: TGCAGCGTTGGGCTGGGGGGCTCGGAAGCTTTCTTT.

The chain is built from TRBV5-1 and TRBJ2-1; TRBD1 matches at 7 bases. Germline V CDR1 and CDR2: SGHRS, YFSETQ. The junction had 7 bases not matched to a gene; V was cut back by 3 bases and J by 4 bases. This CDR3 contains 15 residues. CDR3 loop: CASSSTGPFYNEQFF. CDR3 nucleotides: TGCGCCAGCAGCTCGACAGGGCCGTTTTACAATGAGCAGTTCTTC.

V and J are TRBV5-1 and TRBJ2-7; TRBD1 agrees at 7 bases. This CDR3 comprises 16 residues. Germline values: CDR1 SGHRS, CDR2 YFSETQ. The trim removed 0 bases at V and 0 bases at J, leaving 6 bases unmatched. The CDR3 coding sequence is TGCGCCAGCAGCTTGGACCACAGGGGCGGCTCCTACGAGCAGTACTTC. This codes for CASSLDHRGGSYEQYF. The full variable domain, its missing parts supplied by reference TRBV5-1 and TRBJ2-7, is KAGVTQTPRYLIKTRGQQVTLSCSPISGHRSVSWYQQTPGQGLQFLFEYFSETQRNKGNFPGRFSGRQFSNSRSEMNVSTLELGDSALYLCASSLDHRGGSYEQYFGPGTRLTVT.